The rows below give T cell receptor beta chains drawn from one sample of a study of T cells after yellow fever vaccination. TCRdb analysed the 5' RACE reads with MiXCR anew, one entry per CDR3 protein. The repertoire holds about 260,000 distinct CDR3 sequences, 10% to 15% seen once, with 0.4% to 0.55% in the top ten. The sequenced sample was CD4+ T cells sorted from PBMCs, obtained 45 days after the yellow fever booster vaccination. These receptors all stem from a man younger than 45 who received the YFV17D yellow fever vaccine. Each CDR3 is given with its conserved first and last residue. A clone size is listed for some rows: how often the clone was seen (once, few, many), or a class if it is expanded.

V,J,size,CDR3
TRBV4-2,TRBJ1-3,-,CASSPLGMQGAGGNTIYF
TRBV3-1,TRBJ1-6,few,CATATEMGSPLHF
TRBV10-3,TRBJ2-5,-,CAIRGTREETQYF
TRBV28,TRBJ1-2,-,CASSLLSRGNGYTF
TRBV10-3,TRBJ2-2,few,CAIIPSDTKDFRISGELFF
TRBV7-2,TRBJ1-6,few,CASSLKGDSPLHF
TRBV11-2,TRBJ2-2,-,CASSPLRQANTGELFF
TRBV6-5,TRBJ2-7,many,CASSYSPSSSYEQYF
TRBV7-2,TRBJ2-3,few,CASSLAGGEGVDTQYF
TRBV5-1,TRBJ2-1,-,CASSPWGPWDEQFF
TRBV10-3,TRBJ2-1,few,CAIKRAGGPLRNEQFF
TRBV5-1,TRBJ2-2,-,CASSAVKGAGELFF
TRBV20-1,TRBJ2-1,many,CSVAGLAANNEQFF
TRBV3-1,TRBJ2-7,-,CASSHPGTGGNYEQYF
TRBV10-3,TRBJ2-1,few,CAISELAGGSYNEQFF
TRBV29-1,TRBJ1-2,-,CSSLGGGNYGYTF
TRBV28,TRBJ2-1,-,CASSFRLAGGIPSEQFF
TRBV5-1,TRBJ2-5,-,CASSPDRGFTETQYF
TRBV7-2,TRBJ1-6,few,CASSFGQGASPLHF
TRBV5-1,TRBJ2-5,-,CASSLASSLETQYF
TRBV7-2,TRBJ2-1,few,CASSAYRGRSEQFF
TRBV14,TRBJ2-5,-,CASSQWNQETQYF
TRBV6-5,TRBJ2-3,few,CASRASEDTQYF
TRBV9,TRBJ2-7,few,CASSTTSGRAHEQYF
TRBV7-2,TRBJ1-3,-,CASSPLRPYGSGNTIYF
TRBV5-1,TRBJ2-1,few,CASSLPVGVVNEQFF
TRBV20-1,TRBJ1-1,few,CSARDLRQGGMNTEAFF
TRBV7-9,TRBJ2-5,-,CASSATGTGSETQYF
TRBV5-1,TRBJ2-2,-,CASSLAILETGELFF
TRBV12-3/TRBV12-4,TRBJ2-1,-,CVSSLSGSSYNEQFF
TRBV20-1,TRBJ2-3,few,CSAQRLAGDSTDTQYF
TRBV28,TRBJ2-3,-,CASSLHTSGGLPTDTQYF
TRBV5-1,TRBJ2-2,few,CASSFGYGTNTGELFF
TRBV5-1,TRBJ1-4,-,CASSTTTGAAEKLFF
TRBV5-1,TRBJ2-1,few,CASASARGNEQFF
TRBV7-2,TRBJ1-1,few,CASSLLGMGGTEAFF
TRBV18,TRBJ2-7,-,CASSSQTVVIYEQYF
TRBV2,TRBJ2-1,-,CASSEMGVRDNEQFF
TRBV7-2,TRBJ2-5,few,CASSLSLGQGRETQYF
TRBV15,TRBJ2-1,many,CATSRGGSSPGNEQFF